One sample yielded the 19 T cell receptor beta chains listed below, sequenced in a study of T cell responses to AZD1222 COVID-19 vaccine. TCRdb's table, derived via immunoSEQ multiplex PCR, lists solely in-frame clones and lacks some. The sample lists about 150,000 clones, 90% occurring once. Sequenced here: peripheral blood, sampled 28 days after the second AZD1222 dose. The origin of the receptors is an adult who received the AZD1222 COVID-19 vaccine.

The CDR3 DNA is TGTGCCAGCAGTTTATGGGGGGCCGAGCAGTACTTC. Translating gives CASSLWGAEQYF. The chain carries TRBV27 and TRBJ2-7; D possibly matches TRBD1 or TRBD2 (6 bases each). The CDR3 is made up of 12 amino acids. Between the trimmed V and J ends, which lost 1 base and 6 bases, there was a span of 7 bases. CDR1 is MNHEY and CDR2 is SMNVEV in the germline V gene (reference sequence).

The chain carries TRBV5-3 and TRBJ2-1; 15 bases are shared with TRBD2. TRBV5-3 is an ORF, and what it does is uncertain. CDR3 size: 19 residues. The V and J ends lost 4 bases and 9 bases, in that order; junction bases with no gene match: 17. CDR3 coding DNA: TGTGCCAGAAGCCCTCCGGGACTAGCGGGAGGAATCCTCATCGGTGAGCAGTTCTTC. It codes for CARSPPGLAGGILIGEQFF.

The count of this clone is one. V gene TRBV10-2 combines with J gene TRBJ1-4; tentatively, D is TRBD1 (5 bases). The germline CDR1 and CDR2 sequences are WSHSY and SAAADI. This CDR3 comprises 16 residues. With 2 bases removed from V and 8 bases from J, the gap between germline ends came to 18 bases. Written as DNA, the CDR3 is TGCGCCAGCAGTGAGCAGAGCCTGTGGGGCGGCGAAAAACTGTTTTTT. This codes for CASSEQSLWGGEKLFF.

The chain links TRBV3-1 (or the pseudogene TRBV3-2) to TRBJ2-5; 10 nucleotides align to TRBD2. Trimming at V came to 0 bases and at J to 6 bases, leaving 7 bases not matched to a gene. This CDR3 comprises 16 residues. Germline loops: CDR1 LGHDT, CDR2 YNNKEL (reference sequence). The DNA for the CDR3 is TGTGCCAGCAGCCAAGATTTGCTAGCGGGGGTGAAGACCCAGTACTTC. Translated, it gives CASSQDLLAGVKTQYF.

The chain combines TRBV6-1 with TRBJ2-1; TRBD2 matches 9 bases. J gave up 11 bases and V 3 bases, and 11 bases lay outside the gene matches. Germline CDR1 MNHNS, CDR2 SASEGT. This CDR3 comprises 15 residues. DNA for the CDR3: TGTGCCAGCAGTGAGCTAGCGGGAAACCAAATTAAGCAGTTCTTC. It translates to CASSELAGNQIKQFF.

The chain combines TRBV5-1 with TRBJ1-3; D perhaps matches TRBD1 (5 bases). The CDR3 length is 17 residues. Trimming cost V 5 bases and J 0 bases, with 18 bases left between them. The germline V gene has CDR1 SGHRS and CDR2 YFSETQ. CDR3 loop: CASSDGAVGRSGNTIYF. CDR3 coding DNA: TGCGCCAGCAGTGACGGGGCAGTAGGGCGCTCTGGAAACACCATATATTTT.

The chain recombines TRBV29-1 with TRBJ1-1; TRBD1 is a possible D gene (6 bases). Germline lookup yields CDR1 SQVTM and CDR2 ANQGSEA. This CDR3 contains 13 residues. V was trimmed by 5 bases and J by 4 bases, leaving 14 bases between them. Here the CDR3 reads CSVRQVRGTEAFF. The CDR3 DNA follows: TGCAGCGTTAGACAGGTCCGGGGCACTGAAGCTTTCTTT. The full variable domain, completed using reference TRBV29-1 and TRBJ1-1, is SAVISQKPSRDICQRGTSLTIQCQVDSQVTMMFWYRQQPGQSLTLIATANQGSEATYESGFVIDKFPISRPNLTFSTLTVSNMSPEDSSIYLCSVRQVRGTEAFFGQGTRLTVV.

This clone was detected only once. The rearrangement links TRBV27 to TRBJ1-5, with TRBD1 matching 7 bases. V gave up 6 bases and J gave up 3 bases; unmatched junction bases: 5. Germline CDR1 is MNHEY and CDR2 is SMNVEV (reference sequence). The CDR3 is 14 amino acids. The CDR3 loop is CASSLGQYNQPQHF. CDR3 in DNA: TGTGCCAGCAGCCTGGGACAGTACAATCAGCCCCAGCATTTT.

This chain links TRBV5-1 with TRBJ1-4; D perhaps matches TRBD1 (6 bases). Trimming took 3 bases from V and 6 from J, leaving 21 bases between them. CDR1 and CDR2 from the germline V gene are SGHRS and YFSETQ. The CDR3 is 17 residues long. CDR3 in amino acids: CASSSQGGGRNDEKLFF. CDR3 in DNA: TGCGCCAGCAGCTCCCAAGGGGGGGGTAGGAATGATGAAAAACTGTTTTTT.

The chain carries TRBV24-1 and TRBJ1-2; D is ambiguous. V lost 7 bases, J lost 7 bases, and 18 bases lay in between. This CDR3 is built from 14 residues. The V gene's germline CDR1 is KGHDR and CDR2 SFDVKD. The DNA of the CDR3 is TGTGCCACCAGGGCCACGGTGGGTGACCTTGGCTACACCTTC. It codes for CATRATVGDLGYTF.

The rearrangement joins TRBV27 to TRBJ1-4; 7 bases line up with TRBD1. The CDR3 covers 14 residues. Trimming removed 6 bases from V and 7 bases from J; junction bases left unmatched: 8. Germline V CDR1 and CDR2: MNHEY, SMNVEV (reference sequence). The CDR3 is CASRENRDSEKLFF. The CDR3 DNA is TGTGCCAGCAGAGAAAACCGGGACAGTGAAAAACTGTTTTTT.

As DNA, the CDR3 is TGTGCCAGCAGCTTAGAGAGACAGAGCTACGAGCAGTACTTC. Translating it yields CASSLERQSYEQYF. This chain links TRBV7-2 with TRBJ2-7; tentatively, D is TRBD1 (5 bases). This CDR3 spans 14 amino acids. Germline-derived CDR1 and CDR2 are SGHTA and FQGNSA. The germline V and J ends were trimmed by 1 base and 3 bases, with 10 bases remaining between them.

The J gene is TRBJ2-2, the V gene TRBV12-3 or TRBV12-4; no reliable D call. V was cut by 3 bases and J by 10 bases, with 9 bases left in between. CDR3 size: 12 residues. The CDR3 region has the DNA TGTGCCAGCAGTTTGAGTCGAGAGGAGCTGTTTTTT. Its protein product is CASSLSREELFF.

The chain combines TRBV2 with TRBJ2-7; the match to TRBD1 covers 10 bases. Germline loops: CDR1 SNHLY, CDR2 FYNNEI. The CDR3 has 15 residues. V was pared by 7 bases and J by 6 bases, with 12 bases of the junction left unmatched. In DNA form, the CDR3 reads TGTGCCAGCAAATTGGTAGGGACAGGGGCTGGCGAGCAGTACTTC. Translated, it gives CASKLVGTGAGEQYF.

The chain links TRBV11-2 to TRBJ2-3, with D unclear. V was pared by 0 bases and J by 3 bases, with 7 bases between. The CDR3 runs 14 residues. Germline lookup yields CDR1 SGHAT and CDR2 FQNNGV. CDR3 sequence: CASSLDHLTDTQYF. CDR3 nucleotides: TGTGCCAGCAGCTTAGATCATCTTACAGATACGCAGTATTTT.

This chain connects TRBV28 to TRBJ1-1; D perhaps matches TRBD1 (6 bases). The length of the CDR3 is 12 residues. CDR1 and CDR2 from the germline V gene are MDHEN and SYDVKM. V was shortened by 6 bases and J by 5 bases, with 10 bases between the two germline ends. CDR3 bases: TGTGCCAGCAGCCGGACAGTTACTGAAGCTTTCTTT. It specifies CASSRTVTEAFF.

The chain is built from TRBV7-9 and TRBJ1-5; TRBD1 is a possible D gene (5 bases). Germline V gene sequence: CDR1 SEHNR, CDR2 FQNEAQ (reference sequence). Trimming stripped 3 bases from V and 2 bases from J, with 14 bases between. This CDR3 comprises 16 residues. The DNA for the CDR3 is TGTGCCAGCAGCTTTTCCAGGGCGGGGGGCAATCAGCCCCAGCATTTT. It translates to CASSFSRAGGNQPQHF.

V usage is TRBV4-2 and J usage is TRBJ2-5; 16 nucleotides agree with TRBD2. The junction had 0 bases not matched to a gene; V was cut back by 0 bases and J by 11 bases. The germline V gene has CDR1 LGHNA and CDR2 YNFKEQ. This CDR3 comprises 14 residues. The DNA for the CDR3 is TGTGCCAGCAGCCAAGAGGGACTAGCGGGGGGGCAGTACTTC. Translating it yields CASSQEGLAGGQYF.

This chain connects TRBV12-3 or TRBV12-4 to TRBJ2-1; D uncertain. This CDR3 spans 11 amino acids. Trimming shortened V by 5 bases and J by 7 bases, and 6 bases separated the two germline ends. The CDR3 DNA reads as TGTGCCAGCAGTATTTCTAATGAGCAGTTCTTC. Protein product: CASSISNEQFF.